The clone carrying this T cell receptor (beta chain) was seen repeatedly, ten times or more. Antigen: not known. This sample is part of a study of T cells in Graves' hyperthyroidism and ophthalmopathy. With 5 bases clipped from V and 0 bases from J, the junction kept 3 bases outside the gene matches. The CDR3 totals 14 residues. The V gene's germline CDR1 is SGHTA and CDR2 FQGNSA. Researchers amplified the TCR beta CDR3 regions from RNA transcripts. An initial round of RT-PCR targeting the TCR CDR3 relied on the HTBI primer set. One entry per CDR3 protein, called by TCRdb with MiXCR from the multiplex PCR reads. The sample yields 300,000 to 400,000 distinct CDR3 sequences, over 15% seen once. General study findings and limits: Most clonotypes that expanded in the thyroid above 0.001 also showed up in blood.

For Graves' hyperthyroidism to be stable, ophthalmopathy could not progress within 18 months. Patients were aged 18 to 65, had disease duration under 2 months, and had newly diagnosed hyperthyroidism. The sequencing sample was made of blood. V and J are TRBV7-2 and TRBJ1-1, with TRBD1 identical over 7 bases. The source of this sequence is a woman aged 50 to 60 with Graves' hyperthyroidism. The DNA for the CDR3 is TGTGCCAGCAGCCCGGGACAGATGAACACTGAAGCTTTCTTT. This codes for CASSPGQMNTEAFF.